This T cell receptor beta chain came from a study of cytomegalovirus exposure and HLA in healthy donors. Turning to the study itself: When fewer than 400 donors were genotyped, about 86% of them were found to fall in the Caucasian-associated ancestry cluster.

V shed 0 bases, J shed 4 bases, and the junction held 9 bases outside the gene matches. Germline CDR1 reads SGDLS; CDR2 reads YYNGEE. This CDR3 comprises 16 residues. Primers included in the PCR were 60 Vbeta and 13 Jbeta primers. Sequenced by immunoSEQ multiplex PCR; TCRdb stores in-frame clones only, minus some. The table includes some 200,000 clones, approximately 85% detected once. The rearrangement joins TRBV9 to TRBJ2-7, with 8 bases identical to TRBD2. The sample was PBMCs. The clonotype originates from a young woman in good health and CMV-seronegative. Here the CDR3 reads CASSVADGTRIYEQYF. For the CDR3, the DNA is TGTGCCAGCAGCGTAGCCGATGGGACTAGGATATACGAGCAGTACTTC.